This T cell receptor beta chain was documented in a study of OX40 agonist ivuxolimab in advanced cancers. About the study: An agonistic human IgG2 monoclonal antibody against OX40 (CD134) was given.

On this clone itself: No antigen is known for it.

CDR3 length: 12 amino acids. V dropped 3 bases and J dropped 6 bases, with 3 bases sitting between them. Germline V CDR1 and CDR2: SGHAT, FQNNGV. The data were produced by immunoSEQ multiplex PCR, yet TCRdb's version contains in-frame clones alone and is incomplete. The sample has over 55,000 clones, around 90% seen once. Study findings and constraints: Expanded clones tended on average to be more numerous among CD8+ T cells than CD4+.

V gene TRBV11-2 combines with J gene TRBJ1-6; D is unresolved. The specimen was CD4+ or CD8+ T cells sorted from blood, collected in a trial of the OX40 agonist ivuxolimab. The clonotype originates from an adult with an advanced solid tumor such as melanoma, head and neck, liver or kidney cancer. As DNA, the CDR3 is TGTGCCAGCAGCTTGGGTAATTCACCCCTCCACTTT. It translates to CASSLGNSPLHF.